This note documents a single T cell receptor beta chain sequence. Its target is unknown. This specimen belongs to a study of OX40 agonist ivuxolimab in advanced cancers. General observations from the study: CD4+ and CD8+ blood T cells expanded clonally by week 6 at 0.1 to 3.0 mg/kg.

Repertoires were generated with immunoSEQ multiplex PCR, while TCRdb's copy carries only in-frame clones and drops some. The data show some 57,000 clones, about nine tenths seen once. Sequenced material: CD4+ or CD8+ T cells sorted from blood, taken in a trial of the OX40 agonist ivuxolimab. This clonotype was sampled from an adult with an advanced solid tumor such as melanoma, head and neck, liver or kidney cancer.

CDR3 DNA sequence: TGTGCCAGCAGCCCGGGACTAGCGGGCTACAATGAGCAGTTCTTC. Residues: CASSPGLAGYNEQFF. The rearrangement uses TRBV9 and TRBJ2-1, with TRBD2 identical over 12 bases. Germline V gene data show CDR1 as SGDLS and CDR2 as YYNGEE. Losses at the gene ends were 4 bases for V and 3 bases for J; bases not matched to a gene: 2. The CDR3 spans 15 residues.